Sequencing of this T cell receptor (beta chain) was carried out in a study of neurological immune-mediated disorders. In this sample, this clonotype turned up many times. The cDNA was generated through 5'RACE incorporating 10-nucleotide random UMIs. TCRdb re-called the 5' RACE reads with MiXCR, one entry per CDR3 protein. The repertoire consists of over 45,000 distinct CDR3 sequences, with 20% to 30% occurring once and the leading ten covering over 20%. Germline CDR1 reads SNHLY; CDR2 reads FYNNEI. This CDR3 is built from 14 residues. Trimming took 2 bases from V and 1 from J, leaving 8 bases between them.

The chain links TRBV2 to TRBJ1-1, with D hard to call. What was sequenced was PBMCs. The receptor comes from a woman in her 70s in good health. The CDR3 protein is CASSEWVENTEAFF. In DNA, the CDR3 is TGTGCCAGCAGTGAATGGGTGGAGAACACTGAAGCTTTCTTT.